The T cell receptor (beta chain) described here comes from a study of T cells in Graves' hyperthyroidism and ophthalmopathy. Researchers took RNA transcripts and amplified the TCR beta CDR3 regions from them. Initially, a first-round RT-PCR of the TCR CDR3 employed the HTBI primer set. TCRdb re-called the multiplex PCR reads through MiXCR, storing one row per CDR3 protein. The sample has about half a million distinct CDR3 sequences, about 24% seen once; the top ten hold around 11%. Trimming stripped 5 bases from V and 2 bases from J, with 13 bases between. The CDR3 sequence is 15 residues long. Criteria for exclusion of patients were uncontrolled infection, other autoimmune disease, pregnancy or lactation. Fresh 10 ml peripheral blood yielded PBMCs. This clonotype was counted at least ten times.

Sequenced material: blood. The sequence was obtained from a woman aged 25 to 45 with Graves' ophthalmopathy. V and J are TRBV12-3 or TRBV12-4 and TRBJ1-5; D gene uncertain. CDR3 sequence (DNA): TGTGCCAGCAGTCCCCTGGACTGGGGCAATCAGCCCCAGCATTTT. It translates to CASSPLDWGNQPQHF.